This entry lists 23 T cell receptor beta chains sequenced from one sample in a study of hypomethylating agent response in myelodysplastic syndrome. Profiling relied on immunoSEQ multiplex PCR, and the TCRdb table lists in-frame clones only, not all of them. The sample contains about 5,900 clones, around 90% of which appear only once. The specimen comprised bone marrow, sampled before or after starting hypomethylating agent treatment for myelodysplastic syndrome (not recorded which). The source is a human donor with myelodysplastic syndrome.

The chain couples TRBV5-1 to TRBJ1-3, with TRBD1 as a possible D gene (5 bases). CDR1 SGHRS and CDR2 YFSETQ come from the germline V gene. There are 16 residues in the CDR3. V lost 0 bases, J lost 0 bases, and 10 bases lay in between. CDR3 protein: CASSLGPRGSGNTIYF. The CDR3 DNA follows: TGCGCCAGCAGCTTGGGACCGAGGGGCTCTGGAAACACCATATATTTT.

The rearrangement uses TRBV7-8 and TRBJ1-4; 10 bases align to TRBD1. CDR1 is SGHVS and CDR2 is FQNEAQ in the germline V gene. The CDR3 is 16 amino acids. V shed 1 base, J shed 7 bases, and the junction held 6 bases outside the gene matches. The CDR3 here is CASSLGPGTGVEKLFF. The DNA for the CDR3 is TGTGCCAGCAGCTTAGGTCCCGGGACAGGGGTTGAAAAACTGTTTTTT.

As DNA, the CDR3 is TGTGCCAGCAGCGTTAGCGGGGGCGGCACAGATACGCAGTATTTT. It specifies CASSVSGGGTDTQYF. The rearrangement links TRBV9 to TRBJ2-3; 9 bases agree with TRBD2. Germline V gives CDR1 SGDLS, CDR2 YYNGEE. J lost 1 base, V lost 2 bases, and 2 bases had no gene match. This CDR3 has 15 residues.

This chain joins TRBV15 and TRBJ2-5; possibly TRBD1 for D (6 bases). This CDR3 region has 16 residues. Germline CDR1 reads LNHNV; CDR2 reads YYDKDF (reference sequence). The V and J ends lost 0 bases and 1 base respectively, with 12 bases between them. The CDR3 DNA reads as TGTGCCACCAGCAGAGATAGGGGACACGTCCAAGAGACCCAGTACTTC. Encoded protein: CATSRDRGHVQETQYF.

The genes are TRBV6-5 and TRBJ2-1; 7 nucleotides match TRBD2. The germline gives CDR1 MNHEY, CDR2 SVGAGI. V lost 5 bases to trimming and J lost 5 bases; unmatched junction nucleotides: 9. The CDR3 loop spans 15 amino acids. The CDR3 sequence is CASSARLATNNEQFF. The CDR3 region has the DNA TGTGCCAGCAGTGCCCGACTAGCTACGAACAATGAGCAGTTCTTC.

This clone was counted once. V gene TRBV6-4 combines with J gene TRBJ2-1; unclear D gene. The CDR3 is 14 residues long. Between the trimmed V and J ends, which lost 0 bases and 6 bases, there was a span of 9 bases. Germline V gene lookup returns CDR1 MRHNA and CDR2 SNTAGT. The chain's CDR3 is CASSDSLESNEQFF. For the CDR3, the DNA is TGTGCCAGCAGTGACTCCCTAGAATCCAATGAGCAGTTCTTC.

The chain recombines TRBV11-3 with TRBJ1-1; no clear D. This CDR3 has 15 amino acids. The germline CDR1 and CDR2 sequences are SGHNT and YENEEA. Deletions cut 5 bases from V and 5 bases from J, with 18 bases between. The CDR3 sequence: CASSLIPSTRTEAFF. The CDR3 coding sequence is TGTGCCAGCAGCCTTATCCCGTCCACACGAACTGAAGCTTTCTTT.

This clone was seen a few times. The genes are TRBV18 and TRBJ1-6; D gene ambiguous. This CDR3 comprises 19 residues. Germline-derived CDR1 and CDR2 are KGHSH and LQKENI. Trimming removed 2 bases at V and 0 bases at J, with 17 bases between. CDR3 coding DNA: TGTGCCAGCTCACCATTTGCACTGCGACGGAGCTCCTATAATTCACCCCTCCACTTT. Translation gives CASSPFALRRSSYNSPLHF. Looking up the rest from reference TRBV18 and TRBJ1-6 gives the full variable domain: NAGVMQNPRHLVRRRGQEARLRCSPMKGHSHVYWYRQLPEEGLKFMVYLQKENIIDESGMPKERFSAEFPKEGPSILRIQQVVRGDSAAYFCASSPFALRRSSYNSPLHFGNGTRLTVT.

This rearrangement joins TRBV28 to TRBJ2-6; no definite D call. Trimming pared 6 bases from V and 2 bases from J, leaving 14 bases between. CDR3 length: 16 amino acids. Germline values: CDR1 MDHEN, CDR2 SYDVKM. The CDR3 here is CASSFPGAPGANVLTF. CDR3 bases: TGTGCCAGCAGCTTCCCCGGAGCCCCTGGGGCCAACGTCCTGACTTTC.

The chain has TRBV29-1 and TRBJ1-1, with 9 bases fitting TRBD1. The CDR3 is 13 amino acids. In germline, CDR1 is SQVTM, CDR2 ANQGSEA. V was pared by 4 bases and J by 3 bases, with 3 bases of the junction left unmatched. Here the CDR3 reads CSVGQGVDTEAFF. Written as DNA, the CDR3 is TGCAGCGTTGGACAGGGGGTGGACACTGAAGCTTTCTTT.

Here the CDR3 DNA reads TGTGCCAGCAGTGAAATGGTGGGGAACACCGGGGAGCTGTTTTTT. Translation gives CASSEMVGNTGELFF. The genes are TRBV25-1 and TRBJ2-2; D gene ambiguous. CDR3 length: 15 amino acids. Per germline, CDR1 MGHDK and CDR2 SYGVNS. Between the trimmed V and J ends, which lost 2 bases and 1 base, there was a span of 8 bases. Looking up the rest from reference TRBV25-1 and TRBJ2-2 gives the full variable domain: EADIYQTPRYLVIGTGKKITLECSQTMGHDKMYWYQQDPGMELHLIHYSYGVNSTEKGDLSSESTVSRIRTEHFPLTLESARPSHTSQYLCASSEMVGNTGELFFGEGSRLTVL.

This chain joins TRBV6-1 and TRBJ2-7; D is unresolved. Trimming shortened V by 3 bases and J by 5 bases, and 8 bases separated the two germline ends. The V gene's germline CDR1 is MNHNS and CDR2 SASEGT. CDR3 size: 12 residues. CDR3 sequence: CASSDNSNEQYV. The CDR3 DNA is TGTGCCAGCAGTGATAATAGCAACGAGCAGTACGTC.

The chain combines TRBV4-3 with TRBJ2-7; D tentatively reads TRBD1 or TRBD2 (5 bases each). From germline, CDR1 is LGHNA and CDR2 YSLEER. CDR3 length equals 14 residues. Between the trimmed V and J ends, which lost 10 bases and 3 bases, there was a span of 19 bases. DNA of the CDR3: TGCGCCACCTCGCAGGGTCCCGGGGTCTACGAGCAGTACTTC. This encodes CATSQGPGVYEQYF.

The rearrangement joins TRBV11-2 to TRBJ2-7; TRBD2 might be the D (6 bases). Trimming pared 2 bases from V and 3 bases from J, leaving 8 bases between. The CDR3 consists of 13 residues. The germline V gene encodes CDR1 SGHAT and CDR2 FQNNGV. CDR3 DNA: TGTGCCAGCAGCTTACCGGGGGTCTACGAGCAGTACTTC. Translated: CASSLPGVYEQYF.

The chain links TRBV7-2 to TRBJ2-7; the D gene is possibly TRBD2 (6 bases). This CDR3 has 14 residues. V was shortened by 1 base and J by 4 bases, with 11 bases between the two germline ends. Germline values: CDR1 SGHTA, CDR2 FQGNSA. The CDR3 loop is CASSLVAEQYEQYF. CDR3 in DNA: TGTGCCAGCAGCTTAGTAGCGGAGCAGTACGAGCAGTACTTC.

CDR3 nucleotides: TGTGCCAGCAGAGGACCGGGGACGTATTCACCCCTCCACTTT. Translation: CASRGPGTYSPLHF. The rearrangement uses TRBV9 and TRBJ1-6, with D tentatively TRBD1 (5 bases). Germline CDR1 reads SGDLS; CDR2 reads YYNGEE. This CDR3 comprises 14 residues. Between the trimmed V and J ends, which lost 5 bases and 8 bases, there was a span of 14 bases.

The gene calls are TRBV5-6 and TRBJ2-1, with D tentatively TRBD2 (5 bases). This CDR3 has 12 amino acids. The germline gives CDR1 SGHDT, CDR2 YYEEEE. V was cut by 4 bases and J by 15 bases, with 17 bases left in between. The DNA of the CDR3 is TGTGCCAGCAGCCTTACCATGAGAGGGTGGTTCTTC. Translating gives CASSLTMRGWFF. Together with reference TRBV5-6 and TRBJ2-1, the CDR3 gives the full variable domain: DAGVTQSPTHLIKTRGQQVTLRCSPKSGHDTVSWYQQALGQGPQFIFQYYEEEERQRGNFPDRFSGHQFPNYSSELNVNALLLGDSALYLCASSLTMRGWFFGPGTRLTVL.

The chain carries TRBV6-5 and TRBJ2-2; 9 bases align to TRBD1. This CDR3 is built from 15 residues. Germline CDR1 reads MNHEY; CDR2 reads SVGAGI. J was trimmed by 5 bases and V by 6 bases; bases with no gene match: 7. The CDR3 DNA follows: TGTGCCAGCAGCCCGGGACAGGGTTCGACCGGGGAGCTGTTTTTT. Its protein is CASSPGQGSTGELFF.

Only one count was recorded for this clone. As DNA, the CDR3 is TGTGCCAGCAGTGAAGAGACGGCTTATAGCAATCAGCCCCAGCATTTT. It specifies CASSEETAYSNQPQHF. V usage is TRBV6-1 and J usage is TRBJ1-5, with unresolved D. The V and J ends lost 1 base and 0 bases respectively, with 10 bases between them. This CDR3 spans 16 amino acids. Looked up from germline, CDR1 is MNHNS and CDR2 is SASEGT.

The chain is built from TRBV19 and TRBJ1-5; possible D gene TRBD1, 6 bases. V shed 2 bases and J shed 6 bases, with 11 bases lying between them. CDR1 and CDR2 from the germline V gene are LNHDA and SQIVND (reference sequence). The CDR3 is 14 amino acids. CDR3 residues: CASSIRQVGQPQHF. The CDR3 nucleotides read TGTGCCAGTAGTATACGACAGGTGGGTCAGCCCCAGCATTTT.

For the CDR3, the DNA is TGTGCCAGCAGCTTGTGGCAGTCTGGAAACACCATATATTTT. Protein: CASSLWQSGNTIYF. The J gene is TRBJ1-3, the V gene TRBV5-8; D gene uncertain. Germline V gene sequence: CDR1 SGHTS, CDR2 YDEGEE. V gave up 1 base and J gave up 1 base, with 6 bases separating them. The CDR3 runs to 14 residues.

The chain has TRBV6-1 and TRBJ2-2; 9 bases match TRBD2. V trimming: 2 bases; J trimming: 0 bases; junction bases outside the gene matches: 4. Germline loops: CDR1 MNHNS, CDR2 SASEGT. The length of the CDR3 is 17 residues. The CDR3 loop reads CASSEFLAGANTGELFF. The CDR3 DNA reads TGTGCCAGCAGTGAATTTTTAGCGGGGGCGAACACCGGGGAGCTGTTTTTT.

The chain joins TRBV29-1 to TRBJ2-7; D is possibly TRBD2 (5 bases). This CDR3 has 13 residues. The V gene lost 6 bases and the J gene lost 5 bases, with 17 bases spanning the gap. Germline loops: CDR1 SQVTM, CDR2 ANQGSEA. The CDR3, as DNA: TGCAGCGTCGGCAGAGGCTTCGGGAACGAGCAGTACTTC. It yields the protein CSVGRGFGNEQYF.